This T cell receptor (beta chain) derives from a study of T cells in Graves' hyperthyroidism and ophthalmopathy. The V and J ends lost 6 bases and 0 bases respectively, with 15 bases between them. CDR3 length equals 16 residues. Per germline, CDR1 MNHEY and CDR2 SVGAGI. Researchers amplified the TCR beta CDR3 regions from RNA transcripts. HTBI primers were used for first-round RT-PCR of the TCR CDR3. TCRdb re-derived calls from the multiplex PCR reads in MiXCR, one entry per CDR3 protein. The sample records around 620,000 distinct CDR3 sequences, more than 45% being singletons. This clonotype was detected a few times.

The specimen sequenced was peripheral blood or thyroid tissue (not recorded which). This TCR was recovered from an adult woman with Graves' disease, either hyperthyroidism or ophthalmopathy (not recorded which). The J gene is TRBJ1-3, the V gene TRBV6-5; no reliable D call. The CDR3 nucleotides are TGTGCCAGCAGCATGACCGGTGCCCACTCTGGAAACACCATATATTTT. It encodes CASSMTGAHSGNTIYF.